The present T cell receptor beta chain was sequenced within a study of T cell changes during pregnancy in multiple sclerosis. The CDR3 length is 15 residues. The J segment lost 2 bases and the V segment lost 7 bases, leaving 9 bases of the junction unmatched. Germline CDR1 and CDR2: MNHNS and SASEGT. TCRdb keeps only in-frame clones here, not all; method: immunoSEQ multiplex PCR. The table includes some 47,000 clones, approximately 96% detected once. V usage is TRBV6-1 and J usage is TRBJ2-7; 9 bases fit TRBD1. Sequencing was performed on peripheral blood, taken in the second trimester of pregnancy. The TCR sequence derives from a female donor with multiple sclerosis, enrolled in a pregnancy study. CDR3 nucleotides: TGTGCCAGCACCCCCTGGGGGGACAGGGCCTACGAGCAGTACTTC. Translated: CASTPWGDRAYEQYF.